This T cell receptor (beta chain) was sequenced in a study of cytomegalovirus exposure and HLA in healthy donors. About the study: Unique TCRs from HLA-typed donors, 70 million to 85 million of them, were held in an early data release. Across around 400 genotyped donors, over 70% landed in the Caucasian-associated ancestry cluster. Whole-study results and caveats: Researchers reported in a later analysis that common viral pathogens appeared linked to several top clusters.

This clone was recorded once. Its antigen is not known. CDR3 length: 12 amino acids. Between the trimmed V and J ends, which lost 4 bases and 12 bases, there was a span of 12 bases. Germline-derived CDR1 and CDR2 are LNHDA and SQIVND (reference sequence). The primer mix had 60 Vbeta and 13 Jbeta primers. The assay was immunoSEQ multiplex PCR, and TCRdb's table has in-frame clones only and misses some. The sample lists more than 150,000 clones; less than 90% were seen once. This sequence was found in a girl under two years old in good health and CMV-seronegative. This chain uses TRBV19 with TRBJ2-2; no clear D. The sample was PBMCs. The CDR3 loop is CASSRTPMKLFF. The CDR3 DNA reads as TGTGCCAGTAGTAGAACACCCATGAAGCTGTTTTTT.